This entry lists 3 T cell receptor beta chains sequenced from one sample in a study of T cells after yellow fever vaccination. TCRdb re-analysed the 5' RACE reads in MiXCR, keeping a single row per CDR3 protein. The sample records some 400,000 distinct CDR3 sequences, over 5% being singletons. Sequenced material: PBMCs, taken 5 days after the yellow fever booster vaccination. The receptors originated from a man under 40 who received the YFV17D yellow fever vaccine.

A few counts support this clonotype. The chain joins TRBV6-5 to TRBJ1-6, with D hard to call. The V gene lost 2 bases and the J gene lost 11 bases, with 13 bases spanning the gap. The CDR3 extends over 14 amino acids. Germline CDR1 is MNHEY and CDR2 is SVGAGI. The CDR3 DNA reads TGTGCCAGCAGTTACACTTACTCTGATCCACCCCTCCACTTT. It yields the protein CASSYTYSDPPLHF.

The rearrangement links TRBV9 to TRBJ1-2, with D hard to call. V was cut by 3 bases and J by 6 bases, with 21 bases left in between. CDR1 SGDLS and CDR2 YYNGEE come from the germline V gene. The CDR3 is 16 amino acids. CDR3 in amino acids: CASSERSGFVIDGYTF. The CDR3, as DNA: TGTGCCAGCAGCGAGAGGAGTGGGTTCGTAATTGATGGCTACACCTTC. Combining the CDR3 with reference TRBV9 and TRBJ1-2 gives the whole variable domain DSGVTQTPKHLITATGQRVTLRCSPRSGDLSVYWYQQSLDQGLQFLIQYYNGEERAKGNILERFSAQQFPDLHSELNLSSLELGDSALYFCASSERSGFVIDGYTFGSGTRLTVV.

The V and J genes are TRBV7-2 and TRBJ2-7; a possible D gene is TRBD1 (5 bases). Germline loops: CDR1 SGHTA, CDR2 FQGNSA. Between the trimmed V and J ends, which lost 2 bases and 2 bases, there was a span of 13 bases. The CDR3 spans 15 residues. This chain's CDR3 is CASSLRAGPTYEQYF. The CDR3 coding sequence is TGTGCCAGCAGCTTACGCGCAGGGCCTACCTACGAGCAGTACTTC.